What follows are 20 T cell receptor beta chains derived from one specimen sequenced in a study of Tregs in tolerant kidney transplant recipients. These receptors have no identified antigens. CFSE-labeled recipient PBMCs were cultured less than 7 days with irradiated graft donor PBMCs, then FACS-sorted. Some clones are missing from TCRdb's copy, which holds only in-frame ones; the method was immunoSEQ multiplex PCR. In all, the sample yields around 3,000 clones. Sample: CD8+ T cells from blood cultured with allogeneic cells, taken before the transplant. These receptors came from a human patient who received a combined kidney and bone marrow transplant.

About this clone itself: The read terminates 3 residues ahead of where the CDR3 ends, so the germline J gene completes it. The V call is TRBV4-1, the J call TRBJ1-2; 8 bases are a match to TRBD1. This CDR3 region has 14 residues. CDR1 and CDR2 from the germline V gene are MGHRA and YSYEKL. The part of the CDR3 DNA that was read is TGCGCCAGCAGCCAACTTAACAGGGGGAAGGGC. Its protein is CASSQLNRGKG. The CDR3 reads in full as CASSQLNRGKGYTF.

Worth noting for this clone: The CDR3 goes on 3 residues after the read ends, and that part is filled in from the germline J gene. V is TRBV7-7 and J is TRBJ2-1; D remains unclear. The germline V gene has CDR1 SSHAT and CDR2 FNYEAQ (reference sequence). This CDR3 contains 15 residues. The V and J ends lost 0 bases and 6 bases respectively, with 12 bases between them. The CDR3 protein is CASSLAPLSGNEQFF. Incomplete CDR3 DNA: TGTGCCAGCAGCTTAGCCCCGCTGTCCGGCAATGAG.

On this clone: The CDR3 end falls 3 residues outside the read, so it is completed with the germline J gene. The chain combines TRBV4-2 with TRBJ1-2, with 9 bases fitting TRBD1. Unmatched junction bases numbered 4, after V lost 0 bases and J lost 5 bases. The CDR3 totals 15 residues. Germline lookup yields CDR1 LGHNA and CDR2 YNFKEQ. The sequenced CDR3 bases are TGTGCCAGCAGCCAAGAAACCGGGACAGGGTATGGC. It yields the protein CASSQETGTGYG. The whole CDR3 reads CASSQETGTGYGYTF.

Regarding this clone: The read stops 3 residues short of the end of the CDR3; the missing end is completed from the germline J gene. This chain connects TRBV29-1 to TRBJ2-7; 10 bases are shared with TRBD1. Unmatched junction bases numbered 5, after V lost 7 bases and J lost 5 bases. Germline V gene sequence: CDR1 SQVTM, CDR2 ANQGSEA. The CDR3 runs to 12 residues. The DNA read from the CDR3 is TGCAGCGCAATGACAGGGGGCCACGAG. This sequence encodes CSAMTGGHE. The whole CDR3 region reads CSAMTGGHEQYF.

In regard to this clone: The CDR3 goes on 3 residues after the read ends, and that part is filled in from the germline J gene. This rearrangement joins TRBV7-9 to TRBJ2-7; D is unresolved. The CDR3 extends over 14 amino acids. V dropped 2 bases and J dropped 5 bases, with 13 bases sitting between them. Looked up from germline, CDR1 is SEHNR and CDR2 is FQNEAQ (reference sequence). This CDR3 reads CASSLPLGSDEQYF. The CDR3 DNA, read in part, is TGTGCCAGCAGCTTACCCCTAGGAAGCGACGAG.

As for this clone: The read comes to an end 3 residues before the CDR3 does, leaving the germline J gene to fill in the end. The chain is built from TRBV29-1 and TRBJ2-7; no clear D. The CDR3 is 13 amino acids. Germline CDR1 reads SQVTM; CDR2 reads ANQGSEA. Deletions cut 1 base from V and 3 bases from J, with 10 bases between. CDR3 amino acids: CSVEVPTGYEQYF. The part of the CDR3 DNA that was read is TGCAGCGTTGAAGTCCCGACTGGCTACGAG.

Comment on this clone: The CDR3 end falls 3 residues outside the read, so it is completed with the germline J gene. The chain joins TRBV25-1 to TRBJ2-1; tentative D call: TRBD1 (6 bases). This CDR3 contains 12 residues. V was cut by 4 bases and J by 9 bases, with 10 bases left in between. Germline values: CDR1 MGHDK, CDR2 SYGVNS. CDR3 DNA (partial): TGTGCCAGCAGTGGTCAGGGGAGTGAG. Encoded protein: CASSGQGSE. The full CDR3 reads CASSGQGSEQFF.

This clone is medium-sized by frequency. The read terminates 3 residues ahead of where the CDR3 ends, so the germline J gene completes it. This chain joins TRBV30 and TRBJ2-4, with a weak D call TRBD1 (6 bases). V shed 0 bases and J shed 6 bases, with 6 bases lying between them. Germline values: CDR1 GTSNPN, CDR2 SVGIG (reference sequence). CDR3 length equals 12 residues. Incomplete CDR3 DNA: TGTGCCTGGAGTGTAGGGGGAAACATT. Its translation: CAWSVGGNI. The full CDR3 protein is CAWSVGGNIQYF.

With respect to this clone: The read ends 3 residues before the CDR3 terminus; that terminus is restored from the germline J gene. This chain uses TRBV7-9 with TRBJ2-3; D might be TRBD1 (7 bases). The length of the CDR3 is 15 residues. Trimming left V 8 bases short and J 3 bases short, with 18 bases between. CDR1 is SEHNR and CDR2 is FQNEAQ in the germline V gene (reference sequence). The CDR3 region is CASRLGSGGTDTQYF. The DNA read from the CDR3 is TGTGCCAGCCGACTCGGGTCAGGGGGGACAGATACG.

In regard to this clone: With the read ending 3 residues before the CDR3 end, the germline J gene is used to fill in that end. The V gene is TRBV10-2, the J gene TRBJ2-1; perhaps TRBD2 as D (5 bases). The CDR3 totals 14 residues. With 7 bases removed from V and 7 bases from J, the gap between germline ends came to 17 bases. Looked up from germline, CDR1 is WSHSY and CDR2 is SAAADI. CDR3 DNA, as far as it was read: TGCGCCAGCACACCTCTCTCCGGGGTTAATGAG. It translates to CASTPLSGVNE. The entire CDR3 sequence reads CASTPLSGVNEQFF.

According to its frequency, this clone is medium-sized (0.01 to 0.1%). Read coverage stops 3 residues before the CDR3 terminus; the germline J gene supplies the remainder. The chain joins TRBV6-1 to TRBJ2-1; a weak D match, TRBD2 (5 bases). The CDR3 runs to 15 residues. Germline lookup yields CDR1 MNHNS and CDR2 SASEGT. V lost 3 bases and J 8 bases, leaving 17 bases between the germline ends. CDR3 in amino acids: CASSEAGLVGYEQFF. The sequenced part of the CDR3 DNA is TGTGCCAGCAGTGAGGCGGGTTTGGTCGGGTATGAG.

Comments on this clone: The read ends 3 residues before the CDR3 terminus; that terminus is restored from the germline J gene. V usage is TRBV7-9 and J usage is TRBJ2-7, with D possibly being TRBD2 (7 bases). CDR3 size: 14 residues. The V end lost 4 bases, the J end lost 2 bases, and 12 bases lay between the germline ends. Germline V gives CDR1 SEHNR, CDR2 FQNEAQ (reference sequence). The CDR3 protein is CASSYGGGPYEQYF. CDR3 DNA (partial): TGTGCCAGCAGCTACGGCGGGGGCCCCTACGAG.

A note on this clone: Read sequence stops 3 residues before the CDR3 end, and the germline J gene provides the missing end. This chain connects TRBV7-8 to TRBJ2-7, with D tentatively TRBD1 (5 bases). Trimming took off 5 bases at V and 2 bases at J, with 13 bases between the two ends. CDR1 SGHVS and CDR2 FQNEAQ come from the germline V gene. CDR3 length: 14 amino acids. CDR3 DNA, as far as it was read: TGTGCCAGCAGCGAAGGGGTAGGGGCCTACGAG. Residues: CASSEGVGAYE. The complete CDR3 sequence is CASSEGVGAYEQYF.

The CDR3 spells CSVEDAEDYEQYF. CDR3 DNA, as far as it was read: TGCAGCGTTGAAGATGCGGAAGACTACGAG. The chain couples TRBV29-1 to TRBJ2-7; D call uncertain. With the read ending 3 residues before the CDR3 end, the germline J gene is used to fill in that end. V was clipped by 0 bases and J by 3 bases, with 9 bases between them. The CDR3 has 13 residues. Germline V gene lookup returns CDR1 SQVTM and CDR2 ANQGSEA.

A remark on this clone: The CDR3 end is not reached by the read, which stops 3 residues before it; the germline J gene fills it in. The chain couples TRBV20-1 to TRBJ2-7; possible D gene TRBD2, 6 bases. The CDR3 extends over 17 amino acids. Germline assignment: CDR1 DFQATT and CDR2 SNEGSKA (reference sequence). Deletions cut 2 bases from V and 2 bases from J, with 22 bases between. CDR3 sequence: CSARPLAGTGPTYEQYF. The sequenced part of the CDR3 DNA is TGCAGTGCTAGACCCCTTGCCGGGACTGGGCCGACCTACGAG.

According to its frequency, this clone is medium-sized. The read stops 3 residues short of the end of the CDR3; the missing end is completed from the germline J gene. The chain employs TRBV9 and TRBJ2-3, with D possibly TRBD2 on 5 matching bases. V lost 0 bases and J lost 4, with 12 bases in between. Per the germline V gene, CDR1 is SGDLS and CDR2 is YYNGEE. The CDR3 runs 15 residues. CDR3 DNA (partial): TGTGCCAGCAGCGTAGAGGGTAGGACTGCAGATACG. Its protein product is CASSVEGRTADT. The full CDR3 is CASSVEGRTADTQYF.

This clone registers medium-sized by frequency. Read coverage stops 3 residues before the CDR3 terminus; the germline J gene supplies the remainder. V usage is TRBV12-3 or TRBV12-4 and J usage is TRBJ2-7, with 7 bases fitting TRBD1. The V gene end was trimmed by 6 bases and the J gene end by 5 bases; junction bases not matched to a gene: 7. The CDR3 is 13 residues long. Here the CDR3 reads CASRPGQFDEQYF. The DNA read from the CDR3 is TGTGCCAGCAGGCCGGGACAGTTCGACGAG.

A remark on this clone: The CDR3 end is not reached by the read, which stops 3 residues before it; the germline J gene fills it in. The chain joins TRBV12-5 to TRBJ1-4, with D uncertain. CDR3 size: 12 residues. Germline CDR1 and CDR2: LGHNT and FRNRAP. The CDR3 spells CASGLVQTQLFF. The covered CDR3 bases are TGTGCTAGTGGTTTGGTACAAACCCAA.

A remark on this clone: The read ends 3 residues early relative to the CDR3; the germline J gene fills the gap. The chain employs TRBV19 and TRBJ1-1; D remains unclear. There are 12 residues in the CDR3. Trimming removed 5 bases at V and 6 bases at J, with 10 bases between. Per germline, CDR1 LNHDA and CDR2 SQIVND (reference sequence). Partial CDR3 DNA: TGTGCCAGTAGTGTCGCCGGGGCTGAA. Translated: CASSVAGAE. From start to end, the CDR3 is CASSVAGAEAFF.

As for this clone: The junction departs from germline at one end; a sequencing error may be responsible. The CDR3 loop is CASSPFLGGGSKLFF. CDR3 DNA, as far as it was read: TGCGCCAGCAGCCCGTTCCTAGGGGGGGGGTCGAAA. The V call is TRBV4-2, the J call TRBJ1-4, with a tentative D call TRBD1 (6 bases). The observed sequence ends 3 residues before the CDR3 terminus, with the missing tail filled in from the germline J gene. This CDR3 spans 15 amino acids. Per germline, CDR1 LGHNA and CDR2 YNFKEQ.